The 9 T cell receptor beta chains in this list originate from one sample, sequenced in a study of memory CD4+ T cells and cytomegalovirus serostatus (dated by TCRdb to the late 2010s). The method behind the library was the immunoSEQ multiplex PCR assay. TCRdb carries this immuneACCESS record with in-frame sequences only. Its versions omit some clonotypes, under half of them owing to an unresolved V gene in the studies checked, with the rest unexplained. The sample yields 30,000 to 40,000 clones; 79% were counted once. The top ten clonotypes cover around 5.2% of the sample. Single viable CD3+CD4+CD8-CD45RO+ cells were sorted as memory CD4+ T cells on a FACSAria II. The sequenced material came from memory CD4+ T cells from blood. These receptors all come from an adult in good health and CMV-seropositive.

The rearrangement uses TRBV6-1 and TRBJ1-5; D gene unclear. Trimming took off 10 bases at V and 9 bases at J, with 25 bases between the two ends. CDR3 length: 15 residues. Germline V gives CDR1 MNHNS, CDR2 SASEGT. Here the CDR3 DNA reads TGTGCCACCCTCTTATATACGACCACCTGGACGCCCCAGCATTTT. This encodes CATLLYTTTWTPQHF.

The chain uses TRBV2 and TRBJ1-2; D ambiguous. Trimming took 4 bases from V and 1 from J, leaving 7 bases between them. This CDR3 is built from 13 residues. Per the germline V gene, CDR1 is SNHLY and CDR2 is FYNNEI. CDR3 in amino acids: CASSVALNYGYTF. Here the CDR3 DNA reads TGTGCCAGCAGTGTTGCACTTAACTATGGCTACACCTTC. Variable domain in full (rest from reference TRBV2 and TRBJ1-2): EPEVTQTPSHQVTQMGQEVILRCVPISNHLYFYWYRQILGQKVEFLVSFYNNEISEKSEIFDDQFSVERPDGSNFTLKIRSTKLEDSAMYFCASSVALNYGYTFGSGTRLTVV.

V gene TRBV5-4 combines with J gene TRBJ2-4; D unresolved. The CDR3 runs to 14 residues. The germline gives CDR1 SGHNT, CDR2 YYREEE (reference sequence). Trimming removed 5 bases from V and 6 bases from J, with 15 bases in between. The CDR3 region has the DNA TGTGCCAGCAGTCCTGGACGGACGACAAACATTCAGTACTTC. Translated, it gives CASSPGRTTNIQYF.

V usage is TRBV5-1 and J usage is TRBJ2-7; D remains ambiguous. The germline V gene has CDR1 SGHRS and CDR2 YFSETQ. The length of the CDR3 is 17 residues. V gave up 4 bases and J gave up 3 bases, with 23 bases separating them. CDR3: CASSPNPSGLLGYEQYF. In DNA, the CDR3 is TGCGCCAGCAGCCCTAACCCATCCGGGCTGTTGGGCTACGAGCAGTACTTC.

The rearrangement joins TRBV7-2 to TRBJ2-7; TRBD2 agrees at 11 bases. The V gene's germline CDR1 is SGHTA and CDR2 FQGNSA. V was clipped by 5 bases and J by 0 bases; unmatched bases: 6. CDR3 size: 16 residues. CDR3 DNA: TGTGCCAGCAGCCCACAGGGACTAGCGGACTCCTACGAGCAGTACTTC. Its protein is CASSPQGLADSYEQYF.

The chain is built from TRBV28 and TRBJ2-1; 10 nucleotides agree with TRBD2. Germline trimming cut 6 bases from V and 3 bases from J; bases unmatched to any gene: 5. This CDR3 contains 15 residues. Germline lookup yields CDR1 MDHEN and CDR2 SYDVKM. Here the CDR3 DNA reads TGTGCCAGCAGGCCTAGCGGGAGTTTCTACAATGAGCAGTTCTTC. It specifies CASRPSGSFYNEQFF. The full variable domain, with the rest looked up from reference TRBV28 and TRBJ2-1, is DVKVTQSSRYLVKRTGEKVFLECVQDMDHENMFWYRQDPGLGLRLIYFSYDVKMKEKGDIPEGYSVSREKKERFSLILESASTNQTSMYLCASRPSGSFYNEQFFGPGTRLTVL.

The V gene is TRBV7-2, the J gene TRBJ2-7; 10 bases are shared with TRBD1. J lost 5 bases, V lost 2 bases, and 18 bases had no gene match. The CDR3 covers 19 residues. CDR1 is SGHTA, CDR2 FQGNSA, per germline. The CDR3 DNA reads TGTGCCAGCAGCTTATACCCCCCGGGACAGGGGAAATTACGCGACGAGCAGTACTTC. It yields the protein CASSLYPPGQGKLRDEQYF.

The gene calls are TRBV7-2 and TRBJ2-3; D gene unclear. Trimming removed 0 bases from V and 3 bases from J, with 4 bases in between. The length of the CDR3 is 13 residues. CDR1 is SGHTA and CDR2 is FQGNSA in the germline V gene. CDR3 DNA sequence: TGTGCCAGCAGCTTAGCGATGACAGATACGCAGTATTTT. Protein sequence: CASSLAMTDTQYF.

This clone was counted only a few times. The chain joins TRBV5-1 to TRBJ2-5; TRBD1 is a possible D gene (6 bases). Trimming took 1 base from V and 3 from J, leaving 7 bases between them. CDR1 and CDR2 (germline): SGHRS, YFSETQ. The CDR3 is 13 amino acids. For the CDR3, the DNA is TGCGCCAGCAGCTTGACAGGGAAAGAGACCCAGTACTTC. Translating it yields CASSLTGKETQYF.